This TCR beta chain was sequenced for a study of cytomegalovirus exposure and HLA in healthy donors. Whole-study context: Earlier sequencing of about 200 million T cells yielded about 120 million unique TCR beta sequences. General study results and limits: TCR beta chain V- and J-gene trimming was linked, in a later analysis, to a missense variant in DCLRE1C. There were fewer than 200 TCR beta chains listed as cytomegalovirus-associated.

With 60 Vbeta and 13 Jbeta primers, the PCR was carried out. Assay: immunoSEQ multiplex PCR; the TCRdb copy retains only in-frame clones and omits some. The table has 95,000 or so clones, 81% seen once. A word on this clone: The antigen remains undetermined.

Germline CDR1 reads SGHTA; CDR2 reads FQGNSA. The CDR3 runs 13 residues. Trimming pared 3 bases from V and 5 bases from J, leaving 10 bases between. The TCR originated in a woman in her seventies in good health and CMV-seropositive. J is TRBJ1-1 and V is TRBV7-2; D unresolved. Sequencing input: PBMCs. This chain's CDR3 is CASSLNSVTEAFF. The CDR3 DNA sequence: TGTGCCAGCAGCTTGAACAGTGTGACTGAAGCTTTCTTT.